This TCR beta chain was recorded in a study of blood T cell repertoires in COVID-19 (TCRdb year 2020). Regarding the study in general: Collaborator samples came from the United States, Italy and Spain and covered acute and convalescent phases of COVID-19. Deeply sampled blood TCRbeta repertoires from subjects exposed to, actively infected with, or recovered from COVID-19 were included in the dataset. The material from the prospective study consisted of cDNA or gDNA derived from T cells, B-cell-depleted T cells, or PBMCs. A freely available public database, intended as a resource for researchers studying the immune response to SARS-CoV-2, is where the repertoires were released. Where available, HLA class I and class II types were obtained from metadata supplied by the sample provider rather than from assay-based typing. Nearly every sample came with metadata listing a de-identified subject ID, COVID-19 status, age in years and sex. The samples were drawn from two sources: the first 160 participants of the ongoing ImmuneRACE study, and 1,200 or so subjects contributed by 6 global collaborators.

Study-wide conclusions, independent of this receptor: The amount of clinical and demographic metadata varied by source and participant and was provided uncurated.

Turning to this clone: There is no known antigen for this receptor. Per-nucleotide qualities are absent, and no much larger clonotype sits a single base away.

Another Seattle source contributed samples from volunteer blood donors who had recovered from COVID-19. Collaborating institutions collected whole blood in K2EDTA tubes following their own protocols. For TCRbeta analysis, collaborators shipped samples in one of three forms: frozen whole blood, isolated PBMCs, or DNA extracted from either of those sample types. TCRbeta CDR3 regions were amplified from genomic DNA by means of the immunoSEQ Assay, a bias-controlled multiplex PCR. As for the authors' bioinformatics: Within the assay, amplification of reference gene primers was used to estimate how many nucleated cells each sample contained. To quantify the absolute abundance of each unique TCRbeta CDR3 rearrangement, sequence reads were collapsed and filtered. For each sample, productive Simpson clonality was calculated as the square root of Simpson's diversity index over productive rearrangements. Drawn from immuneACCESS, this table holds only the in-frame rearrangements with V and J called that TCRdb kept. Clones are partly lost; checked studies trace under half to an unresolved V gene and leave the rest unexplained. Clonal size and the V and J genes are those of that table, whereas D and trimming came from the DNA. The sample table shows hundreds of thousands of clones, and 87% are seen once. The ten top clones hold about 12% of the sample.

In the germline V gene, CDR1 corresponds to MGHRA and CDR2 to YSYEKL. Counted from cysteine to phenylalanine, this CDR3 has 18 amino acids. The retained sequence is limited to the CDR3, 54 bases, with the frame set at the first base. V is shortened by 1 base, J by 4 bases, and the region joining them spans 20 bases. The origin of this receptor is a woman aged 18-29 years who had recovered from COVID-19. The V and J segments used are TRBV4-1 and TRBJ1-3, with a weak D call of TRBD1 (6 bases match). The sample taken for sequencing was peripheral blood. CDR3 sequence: CASSQGLGGGRSGNTIYF. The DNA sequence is TGCGCCAGCAGCCAAGGTCTCGGGGGGGGCAGGTCGGGAAACACCATATATTTT.